One and the same sample provided the 5 T cell receptor beta chains below, sequenced in a study of cytomegalovirus exposure and HLA in healthy donors. Primers: 60 Vbeta forward and 13 Jbeta reverse. The assay was immunoSEQ multiplex PCR, and TCRdb's table has in-frame clones only and misses some. Found here are 150,000 to 200,000 clones, about 84% of them singletons; the top ten hold 1.3%. Sequencing was carried out using PBMCs. These receptors were collected from a man between 50 and 59 years old in good health and CMV-seropositive.

V usage is TRBV27 and J usage is TRBJ2-1, with D perhaps matching TRBD1 (6 bases). The CDR3 sequence is 16 residues long. Germline V gene lookup returns CDR1 MNHEY and CDR2 SMNVEV (reference sequence). Trimming removed 2 bases at V and 0 bases at J, with 11 bases between. The CDR3 sequence: CASSLTGFSSYNEQFF. The CDR3 coding sequence is TGTGCCAGCAGTTTAACAGGGTTTAGCTCCTACAATGAGCAGTTCTTC.

V gene TRBV7-4 combines with J gene TRBJ1-5; a possible D gene is TRBD1 (5 bases). The CDR3 is 15 residues long. Germline CDR1 and CDR2: SGHVT and SQSDAQ. V lost 5 bases, J lost 3 bases, and 14 bases lay in between. CDR3 sequence reads: CASSGRGFANQPQHF. CDR3 DNA sequence: TGTGCCAGCAGCGGCCGGGGGTTCGCCAATCAGCCCCAGCATTTT.

This chain links TRBV27 with TRBJ2-7, with D possibly being TRBD2 (6 bases). This CDR3 has 13 residues. Per germline, CDR1 MNHEY and CDR2 SMNVEV (reference sequence). Deletions cut 5 bases from V and 3 bases from J, with 11 bases between. CDR3 sequence (DNA): TGTGCCAGCAGTACCTGGGAGGACTACGAGCAGTACTTC. It codes for CASSTWEDYEQYF.

Comments on this clone: No DNA is shown, since the ends of the CDR3 on it are uncertain; the CDR3 is the one TCRdb lists. The chain joins TRBV21-1 to TRBJ2-3; the table's D call, TRBD2, has no DNA check behind it. TRBV21-1 is recorded as a pseudogene. 18 amino acids form the CDR3, both terminal residues included. The CDR3 loop reads CASSPRVGSGNRTDTQYF.

This clone came up once. The genes are TRBV4-1 and TRBJ1-5, with 7 positions matching TRBD1. The CDR3 totals 15 residues. Germline V gene lookup returns CDR1 MGHRA and CDR2 YSYEKL. J lost 3 bases, V lost 4 bases, and 6 bases had no gene match. CDR3 amino acids: CASSRVGTVNQPQHF. CDR3 sequence (DNA): TGCGCCAGCAGCCGCGTAGGGACAGTCAATCAGCCCCAGCATTTT.